This T cell receptor beta chain came from a study of shared clonotypes between healthy human individuals. Whole-study results and caveats: The expectation was that sequencing depth would affect clonotype sharing among donors.

This clone was observed a few times. Its antigen is not known. Profiled with immunoSEQ multiplex PCR; TCRdb holds only in-frame clones, not every one. Of some 980,000 clones listed, less than 85% were seen once; the top ten hold about 1.5%. The CDR3 runs to 14 residues. Germline CDR1 SEHNR, CDR2 FQNEAQ (reference sequence). V shed 5 bases and J shed 2 bases, with 12 bases lying between them. The V call is TRBV7-9, the J call TRBJ1-1; D not resolved. The sequenced sample consisted of memory CD4+ T cells sorted from blood. The subset here: CD45RA-negative fraction. This clonotype was sampled from a man between 18 and 35 years old in good health. CDR3 sequence (DNA): TGTGCCAGCAGCCCCCGACTGGGAAACACTGAAGCTTTCTTT. It yields the protein CASSPRLGNTEAFF.